The 30 T cell receptor beta chains given below trace back to one sample, sequenced in a study of blood T cell repertoires in COVID-19. TCRdb's table, derived via immunoSEQ multiplex PCR, lists solely in-frame clones and lacks some. The sample has over 90,000 clones, roughly 90% seen once. Sequenced sample: peripheral blood. Source of these receptors: a human donor in a cohort sampled during active COVID-19.

This clone appeared a single time. J is TRBJ1-4 and V is TRBV28; TRBD1 matches 7 bases. There are 14 residues in the CDR3. Germline assignment: CDR1 MDHEN and CDR2 SYDVKM. After removal of 10 bases from V and 7 bases from J, the junction contained 12 bases not matched to a gene. Here the CDR3 reads CATRTPRDSEKLFF. CDR3 bases: TGTGCCACCCGAACCCCGCGGGACAGTGAAAAACTGTTTTTT.

This rearrangement joins TRBV6-5 to TRBJ1-1; D call uncertain. The CDR3 has 16 residues. Trimming removed 2 bases at V and 1 base at J, with 14 bases between. The germline CDR1 and CDR2 sequences are MNHEY and SVGAGI. In DNA, the CDR3 is TGTGCCAGCAGTTACATCACAACCCCTGAGAACACTGAAGCTTTCTTT. This encodes CASSYITTPENTEAFF.

The rearrangement links TRBV12-3 or TRBV12-4 to TRBJ1-1, with 7 bases lining up with TRBD1. V was pared by 5 bases and J by 9 bases, with 6 bases of the junction left unmatched. This CDR3 contains 12 residues. In nucleotides, the CDR3 is TGTGCCAGCAGTACAGGGGCGGAGAAAGCTTTCTTT. It specifies CASSTGAEKAFF.

The chain couples TRBV28 to TRBJ2-2; weak D call: TRBD1 (5 bases). Germline V lookup: CDR1 MDHEN, CDR2 SYDVKM. The CDR3 contains 15 residues. Trimming took off 5 bases at V and 0 bases at J, with 10 bases between the two ends. CDR3 coding DNA: TGTGCCAGCAGTGAGTACAGGACGAACACCGGGGAGCTGTTTTTT. Encoded protein: CASSEYRTNTGELFF.

V gene TRBV20-1 combines with J gene TRBJ1-4, with 7 bases identical to TRBD1. Germline V CDR1 and CDR2: DFQATT, SNEGSKA (reference sequence). V lost 3 bases, J lost 3 bases, and 10 bases stayed unmatched. This CDR3 spans 16 amino acids. The CDR3, as DNA: TGCAGTGCTAGTAGGGACAGATCGCTACCTAATGAAAAACTGTTTTTT. The encoded protein is CSASRDRSLPNEKLFF.

This clone was seen a few times. CDR3: CASSDLAGGGRTDTQYF. The CDR3 region has the DNA TGTGCCAGCAGTGACCTAGCGGGAGGGGGCCGCACAGATACGCAGTATTTT. The genes are TRBV6-1 and TRBJ2-3; 12 nucleotides agree with TRBD2. The V gene end was trimmed by 3 bases and the J gene end by 1 base; junction bases not matched to a gene: 5. The CDR3 is 17 residues long. Germline loops: CDR1 MNHNS, CDR2 SASEGT.

The chain links TRBV2 to TRBJ2-2; D is undetermined. Germline V CDR1 and CDR2: SNHLY, FYNNEI. The CDR3 is 11 amino acids. The V and J ends lost 6 bases and 4 bases respectively, with 3 bases between them. The CDR3 sequence is CASSFTGELFF. The CDR3 DNA reads TGTGCCAGCAGCTTCACCGGGGAGCTGTTTTTT.

This clone has only one observation. The gene calls are TRBV5-6 and TRBJ1-3; tentatively, D is TRBD1 (5 bases). Germline-derived CDR1 and CDR2 are SGHDT and YYEEEE. The CDR3 loop spans 13 amino acids. Trimming cost V 0 bases and J 9 bases, with 10 bases left between them. The CDR3 DNA reads TGTGCCAGCAGCTTGGATGCGGGGGGCACCATATATTTT. Protein product: CASSLDAGGTIYF.

The chain carries TRBV5-4 and TRBJ2-7, with D uncertain. The CDR3 covers 14 residues. CDR1 and CDR2 from the germline V gene are SGHNT and YYREEE (reference sequence). Trimming left V 4 bases short and J 2 bases short, with 13 bases between. The CDR3 here is CASSLKTYPYEQYF. The CDR3 DNA reads TGTGCCAGCAGCCTGAAGACATATCCCTACGAGCAGTACTTC.

The CDR3, as DNA: TGTGCCAGCAGCTCAAGCGGGGGTAGCACAGATACGCAGTATTTT. This encodes CASSSSGGSTDTQYF. The chain joins TRBV7-3 to TRBJ2-3; 8 bases are a match to TRBD2. J lost 0 bases, V lost 4 bases, and 3 bases had no gene match. Germline lookup yields CDR1 SGHTA and CDR2 FQGTGA. The CDR3 sequence is 15 residues long.

The chain combines TRBV7-9 with TRBJ2-1, with a possible D match to TRBD2 (5 bases). This CDR3 contains 18 residues. The germline gives CDR1 SEHNR, CDR2 FQNEAQ (reference sequence). Between the trimmed V and J ends, which lost 4 bases and 2 bases, there was a span of 21 bases. CDR3 DNA: TGTGCCAGCAGCTCTTCTTTCGTTCGGGGAGTGGCCTACAATGAGCAGTTCTTC. Translating it yields CASSSSFVRGVAYNEQFF.

The chain has TRBV11-2 and TRBJ1-1, with D unclear. This CDR3 has 13 amino acids. The V end was cut by 1 base, the J end by 1 base, with 4 bases between. Looked up from germline, CDR1 is SGHAT and CDR2 is FQNNGV. In nucleotides, the CDR3 is TGTGCCAGCAGCTTAGGGGCGAACACTGAAGCTTTCTTT. Protein: CASSLGANTEAFF.

The V gene is TRBV30, the J gene TRBJ2-7, with TRBD1 matching 9 bases. There are 14 residues in the CDR3. Germline V CDR1 and CDR2: GTSNPN, SVGIG (reference sequence). V lost 2 bases to trimming and J lost 3 bases; unmatched junction nucleotides: 5. CDR3 sequence: CAWSTGTGRYEQYF. The CDR3, as DNA: TGTGCCTGGAGTACCGGGACAGGGCGCTACGAGCAGTACTTC. The whole variable domain, filled in from reference TRBV30 and TRBJ2-7, reads SQTIHQWPATLVQPVGSPLSLECTVEGTSNPNLYWYRQAAGRGLQLLFYSVGIGQISSEVPQNLSASRPQDRQFILSSKKLLLSDSGFYLCAWSTGTGRYEQYFGPGTRLTVT.

The chain has TRBV5-1 and TRBJ2-3; 11 bases agree with TRBD2. Per the germline V gene, CDR1 is SGHRS and CDR2 is YFSETQ. The V segment lost 0 bases and the J segment 3 bases; nucleotides outside the gene matches: 3. The CDR3 extends over 16 amino acids. In DNA, the CDR3 is TGCGCCAGCAGCTTGGCCCCTAGCGGGGGGACAGATACGCAGTATTTT. Translating it yields CASSLAPSGGTDTQYF.

The chain links TRBV19 to TRBJ1-1; D is perhaps TRBD1 (5 bases). This CDR3 has 13 amino acids. Trimming shortened V by 3 bases and J by 2 bases, and 7 bases separated the two germline ends. Germline CDR1 and CDR2: LNHDA and SQIVND (reference sequence). In nucleotides, the CDR3 is TGTGCCAGTAGTATGACAGCTAACACTGAAGCTTTCTTT. This sequence encodes CASSMTANTEAFF.

The rearrangement uses TRBV2 and TRBJ2-7; 10 positions agree with TRBD1. Germline V gene sequence: CDR1 SNHLY, CDR2 FYNNEI. This CDR3 has 14 amino acids. J lost 1 base, V lost 8 bases, and 5 bases had no gene match. The CDR3 DNA reads TGTGCCAGCGGGAGGGACAGGGGTTCCTACGAGCAGTACTTC. As protein: CASGRDRGSYEQYF.

The chain carries TRBV19 and TRBJ2-5, with D perhaps TRBD2 (6 bases). The CDR3 extends over 15 amino acids. Germline CDR1 reads LNHDA; CDR2 reads SQIVND (reference sequence). V was cut by 3 bases and J by 2 bases, with 13 bases left in between. The CDR3 here is CASSIPGTGQETQYF. CDR3 bases: TGTGCCAGTAGTATCCCCGGGACTGGTCAAGAGACCCAGTACTTC.

This clone occurred once. CDR3 amino acids: CASSYSISDYNSPLHF. The DNA of the CDR3 is TGTGCCAGCAGTTACTCGATCTCAGATTATAATTCACCCCTCCACTTT. This chain joins TRBV6-5 and TRBJ1-6; no reliable D call. Germline-derived CDR1 and CDR2 are MNHEY and SVGAGI. The CDR3 has 16 amino acids. V was pared by 0 bases and J by 4 bases, with 10 bases between.

In its sample, this clone was seen once. The chain combines TRBV5-1 with TRBJ2-1; a possible D gene is TRBD1 (5 bases). This CDR3 has 14 amino acids. Germline V CDR1 and CDR2: SGHRS, YFSETQ. V was trimmed by 2 bases and J by 0 bases, leaving 6 bases between them. The CDR3 region has the DNA TGCGCCAGCAGCTTAGGGGCCTCCTACAATGAGCAGTTCTTC. This codes for CASSLGASYNEQFF.

The chain has TRBV2 and TRBJ2-3; 8 bases fit TRBD1. The length of the CDR3 is 14 residues. Trimming removed 5 bases from V and 3 bases from J; junction bases left unmatched: 4. Germline CDR1 reads SNHLY; CDR2 reads FYNNEI. The CDR3 DNA sequence: TGTGCCAGCAGTTATCAGGGGGCAACAGATACGCAGTATTTT. Translation gives CASSYQGATDTQYF.

V is TRBV6-1 and J is TRBJ2-1, with 9 bases aligning to TRBD2. CDR1 MNHNS and CDR2 SASEGT come from the germline V gene. The CDR3 has 16 amino acids. Trimming took 3 bases from V and 5 from J; bases not matched to a gene: 8. The CDR3 spells CASSDPAGGQHNEQFF. CDR3 nucleotides: TGTGCCAGCAGTGACCCCGCGGGGGGGCAGCACAATGAGCAGTTCTTC.

CDR3 in amino acids: CASSPFAPSSGANVLTF. The DNA of the CDR3 is TGTGCCAGCAGCCCTTTCGCACCGAGCTCTGGGGCCAACGTCCTGACTTTC. V gene TRBV6-2 or TRBV6-3 combines with J gene TRBJ2-6; D is unclear. Germline V gene sequence: CDR1 MNHEY, CDR2 SVGEGT. This CDR3 spans 17 amino acids. Trimming stripped 6 bases from V and 0 bases from J, with 15 bases between.

The rearrangement joins TRBV6-5 to TRBJ2-3; 9 bases agree with TRBD1. From germline, CDR1 is MNHEY and CDR2 SVGAGI. The CDR3 runs to 15 residues. After removal of 6 bases from V and 5 bases from J, the junction contained 9 bases not matched to a gene. Written as DNA, the CDR3 is TGTGCCAGCAGGAGCGGGACAGGGTTTGGAGATACGCAGTATTTT. Amino acids: CASRSGTGFGDTQYF.

This chain joins TRBV2 and TRBJ2-1; 10 bases fit TRBD2. The V segment lost 9 bases and the J segment 0 bases; nucleotides outside the gene matches: 11. CDR1 and CDR2 (germline): SNHLY, FYNNEI. The CDR3 consists of 17 residues. The CDR3 reads CARKGLARSSSYNEQFF. In DNA, the CDR3 is TGTGCCAGGAAGGGACTAGCGCGCTCCTCCTCCTACAATGAGCAGTTCTTC.

Notes on this clone: The CDR3 does not close with the conserved phenylalanine or tryptophan, likely indicating a read error. The DNA is omitted, as the CDR3 cannot be located on it reliably, and the CDR3 follows TCRdb's listing. This chain connects TRBV11-1 to TRBJ1-2; the listed D gene, TRBD1, was not tested against the DNA. 8 amino acids form the CDR3, both terminal residues included. Germline V gene sequence: CDR1 SGHAT, CDR2 FQDESV (reference sequence). Here the CDR3 reads CASSLGTA.

V is TRBV11-3 and J is TRBJ2-1, with a tentative D call TRBD2 (6 bases). Germline V gene data show CDR1 as SGHNT and CDR2 as YENEEA. V gave up 4 bases and J gave up 4 bases, with 8 bases separating them. The CDR3 is made up of 13 amino acids. The CDR3 DNA reads as TGTGCCAGCAGCTCAAGCGGGTACAATGAGCAGTTCTTC. It specifies CASSSSGYNEQFF.

The chain recombines TRBV2 with TRBJ2-2, with D possibly matching TRBD1 (6 bases). In germline, CDR1 is SNHLY, CDR2 FYNNEI. Trimming took off 6 bases at V and 2 bases at J, with 13 bases between the two ends. CDR3 length equals 15 residues. The CDR3 loop reads CASRVDRPNTGELFF. DNA for the CDR3: TGTGCCAGCAGGGTGGACAGACCTAACACCGGGGAGCTGTTTTTT.

The J gene is TRBJ2-3, the V gene TRBV6-6; the D gene is possibly TRBD2 (7 bases). The CDR3 spans 15 residues. V was shortened by 6 bases and J by 6 bases, with 19 bases between the two germline ends. CDR1 is MNHNY and CDR2 is SVGAGI in the germline V gene (reference sequence). CDR3 coding DNA: TGTGCCAGCAGACCCACGGGGGGCGCATTGGATACGCAGTATTTT. Protein sequence: CASRPTGGALDTQYF.

This clone was recorded only once. The rearrangement uses TRBV2 and TRBJ1-6; 8 positions agree with TRBD1. V dropped 1 base and J dropped 8; count of bases not matched to a gene: 10. CDR1 is SNHLY and CDR2 is FYNNEI in the germline V gene. CDR3 length: 17 residues. CDR3 region: CASSEVGGSQGDSPLHF. CDR3 nucleotides: TGTGCCAGCAGTGAAGTGGGTGGGTCACAGGGGGATTCACCCCTCCACTTT.

V is TRBV9 and J is TRBJ2-7, with a tentative D call TRBD1 (7 bases). Germline V gives CDR1 SGDLS, CDR2 YYNGEE. This CDR3 has 16 residues. The ends were cut back, 3 bases at V and 0 bases at J, with 16 bases in the middle. The CDR3 spells CASSAGADRSSYEQYF. The DNA for the CDR3 is TGTGCCAGCAGCGCGGGGGCGGACAGGAGCTCCTACGAGCAGTACTTC.